Below are 8 T cell receptor beta chains sequenced from a single sample in a study of technical replicates of blood from a few donors. Produced via immunoSEQ multiplex PCR; TCRdb's table is partial and in-frame only. The table shows tens of thousands of clones, with 85% to 95% occurring only once. The sequencing sample was made of T cells isolated from PBMCs. These receptors were taken from a human donor in good health.

The CDR3 loop is CASSVGMWTDLSYGYTF. The CDR3 DNA reads TGTGCCAGCAGCGTAGGTATGTGGACAGATTTATCCTATGGCTACACCTTC. The chain carries TRBV9 and TRBJ1-2; D might be TRBD1 (6 bases). Deletions cut 0 bases from V and 4 bases from J, with 19 bases between. The CDR3 covers 17 residues. CDR1 and CDR2 (germline): SGDLS, YYNGEE.

The chain is built from TRBV4-2 and TRBJ2-1, with 9 nucleotides matching TRBD2. Per the germline V gene, CDR1 is LGHNA and CDR2 is YNFKEQ. The ends lost 4 bases at V and 4 bases at J; junction bases unmatched: 5. CDR3 length: 15 residues. CDR3 residues: CASSPKSGRYNEQFF. The CDR3 coding sequence is TGTGCCAGCAGCCCCAAGAGCGGGAGGTACAATGAGCAGTTCTTC.

V gene TRBV4-1 combines with J gene TRBJ1-1, with D uncertain. CDR1 is MGHRA and CDR2 is YSYEKL in the germline V gene. The CDR3 loop spans 13 amino acids. The V gene lost 7 bases and the J gene lost 3 bases, with 12 bases spanning the gap. DNA for the CDR3: TGCGCCAGCACGATCGGTTTGGACACTGAAGCTTTCTTT. It yields the protein CASTIGLDTEAFF.

This clone turned up a few times. This chain joins TRBV9 and TRBJ2-3, with D possibly matching TRBD1 (7 bases). Germline V gene lookup returns CDR1 SGDLS and CDR2 YYNGEE. The ends were cut back, 5 bases at V and 2 bases at J, with 12 bases in the middle. The CDR3 has 14 residues. The CDR3 bases are TGTGCCAGCAGTGCGGAGGGGGCCACAGATACGCAGTATTTT. This gives the protein CASSAEGATDTQYF.

The chain couples TRBV11-3 to TRBJ2-3, with 10 nucleotides matching TRBD1. The CDR3 extends over 15 amino acids. V was pared by 6 bases and J by 0 bases, with 3 bases of the junction left unmatched. Per germline, CDR1 SGHNT and CDR2 YENEEA. This CDR3 is CASRRQGASTDTQYF. The CDR3 DNA sequence: TGTGCCAGCAGACGACAGGGGGCTAGCACAGATACGCAGTATTTT.

The chain links TRBV5-5 to TRBJ1-4, with TRBD1 matching 7 bases. CDR3 length: 17 residues. Germline assignment: CDR1 SGHKS and CDR2 YYEKEE (reference sequence). V shed 0 bases and J 8 bases; nucleotides not matched to a gene: 13. The DNA for the CDR3 is TGTGCCAGCAGCTTGGGGGTCTGGACAGGCTCGAGAGAAAAACTGTTTTTT. This sequence encodes CASSLGVWTGSREKLFF.

The V and J genes are TRBV19 and TRBJ1-2; 8 nucleotides align to TRBD1. Germline V gene sequence: CDR1 LNHDA, CDR2 SQIVND (reference sequence). The length of the CDR3 is 13 residues. With 3 bases clipped from V and 3 bases from J, the junction kept 0 bases outside the gene matches. As DNA, the CDR3 is TGTGCCAGTAGTATGGGACAGGACTATGGCTACACCTTC. The encoded protein is CASSMGQDYGYTF.

This chain links TRBV4-3 with TRBJ1-3, with a possible D match to TRBD1 (6 bases). Trimming left V 3 bases short and J 0 bases short, with 18 bases between. In germline, CDR1 is LGHNA, CDR2 YSLEER. The length of the CDR3 is 18 residues. As DNA, the CDR3 is TGCGCCAGCAGCCAGCGGGTTGCCAGGGGATTCTCTGGAAACACCATATATTTT. As protein: CASSQRVARGFSGNTIYF.